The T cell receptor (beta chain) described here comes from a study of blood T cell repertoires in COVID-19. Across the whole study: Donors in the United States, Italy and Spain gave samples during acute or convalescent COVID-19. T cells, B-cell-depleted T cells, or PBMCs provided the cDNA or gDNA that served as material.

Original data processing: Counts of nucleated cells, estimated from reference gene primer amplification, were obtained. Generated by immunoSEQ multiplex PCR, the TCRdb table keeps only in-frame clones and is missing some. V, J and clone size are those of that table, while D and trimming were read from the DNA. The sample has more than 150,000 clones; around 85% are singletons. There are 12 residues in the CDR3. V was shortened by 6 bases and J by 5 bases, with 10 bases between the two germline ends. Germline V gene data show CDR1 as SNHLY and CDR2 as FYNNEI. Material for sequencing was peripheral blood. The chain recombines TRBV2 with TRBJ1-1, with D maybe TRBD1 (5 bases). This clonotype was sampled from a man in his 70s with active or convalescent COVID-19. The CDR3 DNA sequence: TGTGCCAGCAGGCGGGACCGAACTGAAGCTTTCTTT. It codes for CASRRDRTEAFF.